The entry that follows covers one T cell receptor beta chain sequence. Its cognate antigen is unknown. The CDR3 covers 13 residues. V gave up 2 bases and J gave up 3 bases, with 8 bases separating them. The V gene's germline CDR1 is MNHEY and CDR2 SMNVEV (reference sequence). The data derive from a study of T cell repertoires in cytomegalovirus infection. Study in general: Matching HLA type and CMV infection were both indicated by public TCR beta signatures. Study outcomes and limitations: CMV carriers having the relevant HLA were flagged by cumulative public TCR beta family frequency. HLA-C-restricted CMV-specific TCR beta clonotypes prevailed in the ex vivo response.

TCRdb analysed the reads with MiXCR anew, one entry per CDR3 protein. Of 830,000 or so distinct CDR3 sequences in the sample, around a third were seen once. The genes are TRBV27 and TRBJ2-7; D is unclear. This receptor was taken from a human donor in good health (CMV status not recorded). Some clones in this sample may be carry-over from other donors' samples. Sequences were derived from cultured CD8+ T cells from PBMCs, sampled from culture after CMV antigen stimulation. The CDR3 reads CASSLGRYYEQYF. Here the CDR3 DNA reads TGTGCCAGCAGTTTAGGCCGATACTACGAGCAGTACTTC.